This TCR beta chain was observed in a study of blood T cells in healthy people across ages. Points from the study as a whole: There was no known CMV status for donors, so expanded clonotype changes were possibly confounded.

A second PCR, run for roughly 7 to 12 cycles, used a sample-barcoded 5' primer plus a J-beta primer mix. Using its own MiXCR run on the 5' RACE reads, TCRdb lists one record per CDR3 protein. The sample includes approximately 670,000 distinct CDR3 sequences, approximately 40% of them seen just once. This clonotype was observed at least ten times. The antigen is not known. J lost 2 bases, V lost 0 bases, and 4 bases had no gene match. CDR1 is SGHVS, CDR2 FNYEAQ, per germline. The CDR3 spans 16 residues. Russia was home to the donors, healthy Caucasian individuals aged 6 to 90. Peripheral blood, roughly 9.1 milliliters per donor, was collected. Each sample gave at least 6.5 million isolated PBMCs.

Source material: blood. This sequence was found in a man at least 80 years old in good health. The chain couples TRBV7-6 to TRBJ2-5; 9 bases align to TRBD2. DNA for the CDR3: TGTGCCAGCAGCTTAGCTGGCGGGGGGGGTCAAGAGACCCAGTACTTC. This encodes CASSLAGGGGQETQYF.